The 25 T cell receptor beta chains below all came from one sample that was sequenced in a study of blood T cell repertoires in COVID-19. Clones were read by immunoSEQ multiplex PCR, and TCRdb kept only the in-frame ones, dropping some. The table lists some 160,000 clones, about 85% of them singletons. Specimen: peripheral blood. The receptors come from a woman older than 75 with COVID-19, enrolled during active disease.

Only one count was recorded for this clone. The J gene is TRBJ2-3, the V gene TRBV24-1; D possibly corresponds to TRBD1 (6 bases). This CDR3 has 12 residues. Per germline, CDR1 KGHDR and CDR2 SFDVKD. The V end was cut by 7 bases, the J end by 8 bases, with 12 bases between. In DNA, the CDR3 is TGTGCCACCAGACAGGGCATGGGTACGCAGTATTTT. It is translated as CATRQGMGTQYF.

V is TRBV3-1 (or the pseudogene TRBV3-2) and J is TRBJ1-2; 7 bases agree with TRBD1. The ends lost 4 bases at V and 13 bases at J; junction bases unmatched: 12. The CDR3 covers 13 residues. Germline lookup yields CDR1 LGHDT and CDR2 YNNKEL (reference sequence). CDR3 protein: CASSRDLTGAGTF. The CDR3 bases are TGTGCCAGCAGCCGAGATCTTACAGGGGCAGGCACCTTC.

The rearrangement links TRBV9 to TRBJ2-5, with TRBD2 matching over 16 bases. Germline assignment: CDR1 SGDLS and CDR2 YYNGEE. The trim removed 4 bases at V and 4 bases at J, leaving 7 bases unmatched. The CDR3 spans 17 residues. The CDR3 DNA is TGTGCCAGCAGCCCCAGGGGACTAGCGGGGGGGATAGAGACCCAGTACTTC. Translating it yields CASSPRGLAGGIETQYF.

The rearrangement links TRBV5-8 to TRBJ2-1; TRBD2 is a possible D gene (6 bases). V lost 2 bases, J lost 7 bases, and 22 bases lay in between. CDR3 size: 17 residues. From germline, CDR1 is SGHTS and CDR2 YDEGEE. CDR3 sequence reads: CASSFHPGGLALNEQFF. In DNA form, the CDR3 reads TGTGCCAGCAGCTTTCACCCCGGTGGGCTAGCGTTAAATGAGCAGTTCTTC.

J is TRBJ1-5 and V is TRBV6-5, with D perhaps TRBD1 (5 bases). Trimming cost V 6 bases and J 1 base, with 10 bases left between them. Germline V gives CDR1 MNHEY, CDR2 SVGAGI. The CDR3 extends over 14 amino acids. CDR3 loop: CASSPGGSNQPQHF. DNA of the CDR3: TGTGCCAGCAGCCCGGGGGGGAGCAATCAGCCCCAGCATTTT.

The rearrangement links TRBV18 to TRBJ1-2; D gene uncertain. Germline CDR1 and CDR2: KGHSH and LQKENI. V lost 2 bases and J 2 bases, leaving 15 bases between the germline ends. The length of the CDR3 is 16 residues. The CDR3 bases are TGTGCCAGCTCACCAACCCCACTGGAGCCGAACTATGGCTACACCTTC. Its translation: CASSPTPLEPNYGYTF.

This clone has only a few counts. The V call is TRBV6-5, the J call TRBJ1-1, with 7 positions matching TRBD1. The J segment lost 5 bases and the V segment lost 4 bases, leaving 7 bases of the junction unmatched. CDR3 length equals 14 residues. The germline V gene encodes CDR1 MNHEY and CDR2 SVGAGI. The CDR3 region is CASSFKGGSTEAFF. The CDR3 nucleotides are TGTGCCAGCAGTTTCAAAGGGGGCTCGACTGAAGCTTTCTTT.

J is TRBJ1-5 and V is TRBV7-3; 9 nucleotides agree with TRBD1. The CDR3 is made up of 15 amino acids. J gave up 4 bases and V 5 bases, and 6 bases lay outside the gene matches. Germline CDR1 and CDR2: SGHTA and FQGTGA. The CDR3 loop is CASSTAGQGNQPQHF. Written as DNA, the CDR3 is TGTGCCAGCAGCACCGCGGGACAGGGAAATCAGCCCCAGCATTTT.

The sample holds one count of this clone. This chain links TRBV19 with TRBJ1-1; TRBD1 might be the D (5 bases). CDR3 length: 13 residues. V was cut by 10 bases and J by 1 base, with 13 bases left in between. CDR1 LNHDA and CDR2 SQIVND come from the germline V gene (reference sequence). CDR3 residues: CATADIGNTEAFF. The CDR3 DNA sequence: TGTGCCACCGCGGACATCGGGAACACTGAAGCTTTCTTT.

The chain employs TRBV6-6 and TRBJ1-2; D call uncertain. V lost 6 bases and J 8 bases, leaving 19 bases between the germline ends. Germline CDR1 and CDR2: MNHNY and SVGAGI (reference sequence). This CDR3 is built from 14 residues. CDR3 in DNA: TGTGCCAGCAGCCTCGCGGCAGGCGCGGGGGGCTACACCTTC. Translation: CASSLAAGAGGYTF.

The V gene is TRBV27, the J gene TRBJ2-2; D call uncertain. Germline CDR1 and CDR2: MNHEY and SMNVEV (reference sequence). Trimming stripped 1 base from V and 1 base from J, with 4 bases between. The CDR3 extends over 14 amino acids. CDR3 protein: CASSLWQNTGELFF. DNA for the CDR3: TGTGCCAGCAGTTTATGGCAGAACACCGGGGAGCTGTTTTTT.

This clone was seen a handful of times. DNA for the CDR3: TGTGCCAGCAGTAGCGGGACTCGGCCCACAGATACGCAGTATTTT. It translates to CASSSGTRPTDTQYF. The chain recombines TRBV28 with TRBJ2-3; 7 bases fit TRBD2. This CDR3 has 15 amino acids. The V segment lost 5 bases and the J segment 2 bases; nucleotides outside the gene matches: 7. Germline CDR1 is MDHEN and CDR2 is SYDVKM. The full variable domain, its missing parts supplied by reference TRBV28 and TRBJ2-3, is DVKVTQSSRYLVKRTGEKVFLECVQDMDHENMFWYRQDPGLGLRLIYFSYDVKMKEKGDIPEGYSVSREKKERFSLILESASTNQTSMYLCASSSGTRPTDTQYFGPGTRLTVL.

A few counts support this clone. The chain uses TRBV28 and TRBJ1-5; 10 bases are shared with TRBD1. Per germline, CDR1 MDHEN and CDR2 SYDVKM. This CDR3 comprises 17 residues. With V trimmed by 3 bases and J by 7 bases, 12 bases remained unmatched. CDR3 sequence: CASSFPLTGGQGQPQHF. The CDR3, as DNA: TGTGCCAGCAGTTTCCCTTTGACAGGGGGCCAGGGACAGCCCCAGCATTTT. Full variable domain (outside the CDR3, taken from reference TRBV28 and TRBJ1-5): DVKVTQSSRYLVKRTGEKVFLECVQDMDHENMFWYRQDPGLGLRLIYFSYDVKMKEKGDIPEGYSVSREKKERFSLILESASTNQTSMYLCASSFPLTGGQGQPQHFGDGTRLSIL.

V gene TRBV3-1 (or the pseudogene TRBV3-2) combines with J gene TRBJ2-7; D is undetermined. Germline loops: CDR1 LGHDT, CDR2 YNNKEL (reference sequence). This CDR3 is 15 amino acids long. With 2 bases removed from V and 0 bases from J, the gap between germline ends came to 11 bases. In DNA, the CDR3 is TGTGCCAGCAGCCAATACTTGCTGAGCTCCTACGAGCAGTACTTC. Protein sequence: CASSQYLLSSYEQYF.

This clone was observed once. DNA of the CDR3: TGTGCCAGCAGCTTAAGGGGATATGTACATCAGCCCCAGCATTTT. As protein: CASSLRGYVHQPQHF. This sequence joins TRBV7-8 and TRBJ1-5; maybe TRBD1 (5 bases). The germline V and J ends were trimmed by 2 bases and 5 bases, with 13 bases remaining between them. The V gene's germline CDR1 is SGHVS and CDR2 FQNEAQ. This CDR3 has 15 amino acids.

The chain's CDR3 is CASSLDPTISTNEQFF. In DNA, the CDR3 is TGCGCCAGCAGCTTGGATCCGACAATCTCTACGAATGAGCAGTTCTTC. The chain employs TRBV5-1 and TRBJ2-1; D is uncertain. The CDR3 is made up of 16 amino acids. CDR1 is SGHRS and CDR2 is YFSETQ in the germline V gene. V lost 0 bases to trimming and J lost 7 bases, with 17 bases between them. The variable domain in full, completed from reference TRBV5-1 and TRBJ2-1, reads KAGVTQTPRYLIKTRGQQVTLSCSPISGHRSVSWYQQTPGQGLQFLFEYFSETQRNKGNFPGRFSGRQFSNSRSEMNVSTLELGDSALYLCASSLDPTISTNEQFFGPGTRLTVL.

The V call is TRBV5-4, the J call TRBJ2-5; no clear D. There are 13 residues in the CDR3. Germline CDR1 and CDR2: SGHNT and YYREEE (reference sequence). V lost 0 bases and J lost 2, with 5 bases in between. The CDR3 DNA follows: TGTGCCAGCAGCTTGGATTCACAAGAGACCCAGTACTTC. Translation gives CASSLDSQETQYF.

This rearrangement joins TRBV5-1 to TRBJ1-2; D is possibly TRBD1 (5 bases). Germline V gene data show CDR1 as SGHRS and CDR2 as YFSETQ. The V gene lost 2 bases and the J gene lost 3 bases, with 11 bases spanning the gap. CDR3 length: 14 residues. The DNA of the CDR3 is TGCGCCAGCAGCTTTACCGGGACTGACTATGGCTACACCTTC. Residues: CASSFTGTDYGYTF.

This clone was counted ten times or more. The V and J genes are TRBV3-1 (or the pseudogene TRBV3-2) and TRBJ1-6; D is undetermined. The CDR3 loop spans 14 amino acids. The V end was cut by 1 base, the J end by 9 bases, with 10 bases between. Germline lookup yields CDR1 LGHDT and CDR2 YNNKEL (reference sequence). Here the CDR3 reads CASSQAGSVSPLHF. DNA for the CDR3: TGTGCCAGCAGCCAAGCGGGGTCAGTTTCACCCCTCCACTTT.

The chain is built from TRBV12-3 or TRBV12-4 and TRBJ2-1; TRBD2 is a possible D gene (5 bases). V gave up 10 bases and J gave up 4 bases, with 5 bases separating them. CDR3 length: 10 amino acids. The CDR3 sequence is CATGYNEQFF. CDR3 DNA sequence: TGTGCCACGGGGTACAATGAGCAGTTCTTC.

The chain has TRBV9 and TRBJ2-7, with 9 bases matching TRBD2. Trimming cost V 0 bases and J 6 bases; bases outside gene matches: 7. CDR1 is SGDLS, CDR2 YYNGEE, per germline. The CDR3 length is 15 residues. This chain's CDR3 is CASSVGSGSEGEQYF. The CDR3 region has the DNA TGTGCCAGCAGCGTAGGTAGCGGGAGTGAAGGCGAGCAGTACTTC.

This clone appeared a single time. The chain is built from TRBV6-5 and TRBJ1-2; D is uncertain. The V and J ends lost 10 bases and 4 bases respectively, with 16 bases between them. Germline V gene data show CDR1 as MNHEY and CDR2 as SVGAGI. The CDR3 runs 13 residues. CDR3 coding DNA: TGTGCCACCGCGGGTGGCGGGATCTATGGCTACACCTTC. This encodes CATAGGGIYGYTF.

The chain couples TRBV9 to TRBJ2-3; 10 positions agree with TRBD2. The CDR3 spans 16 residues. The V segment lost 0 bases and the J segment 2 bases; nucleotides outside the gene matches: 3. The germline V gene encodes CDR1 SGDLS and CDR2 YYNGEE. The chain's CDR3 is CASSVGLAGVTDTQYF. In DNA, the CDR3 is TGTGCCAGCAGCGTAGGGCTAGCGGGGGTCACAGATACGCAGTATTTT.

This sequence joins TRBV12-3 or TRBV12-4 and TRBJ1-1, with unresolved D. V gave up 8 bases and J gave up 6 bases, with 10 bases separating them. The length of the CDR3 is 11 residues. The CDR3 loop reads CASSSIAEAFF. The CDR3 nucleotides read TGTGCCAGCTCGAGTATCGCTGAAGCTTTCTTT.

The rearrangement links TRBV28 to TRBJ2-7; 9 nucleotides match TRBD1. The CDR3 extends over 15 amino acids. Germline-derived CDR1 and CDR2 are MDHEN and SYDVKM. The J segment lost 9 bases and the V segment lost 4 bases, leaving 13 bases of the junction unmatched. CDR3 region: CASSSRGQGGKGQYF. As DNA, the CDR3 is TGTGCCAGCAGTTCGCGGGGACAGGGAGGAAAGGGGCAGTACTTC.